The next 2 T cell receptor beta chains were all read from a single sample in a study of blood T cell repertoires in COVID-19. TCRdb's table, derived via immunoSEQ multiplex PCR, lists solely in-frame clones and lacks some. The sample yields around 320,000 clones, over 90% seen once. Input material: PBMCs or T cells enriched from blood (not recorded which). Source of these receptors: a woman younger than 45 who had been exposed to COVID-19.

The chain links TRBV18 to TRBJ2-1; perhaps TRBD2 as D (5 bases). CDR3 length equals 13 residues. V was pared by 3 bases and J by 7 bases, with 10 bases between. Germline lookup yields CDR1 KGHSH and CDR2 LQKENI. As DNA, the CDR3 is TGTGCCAGCTCACCCGAGGGATGGAATGAGCAGTTCTTC. This codes for CASSPEGWNEQFF.

This clone was detected only once. The V and J genes are TRBV5-4 and TRBJ2-7; the D is unclear. This CDR3 spans 14 amino acids. Trimming shortened V by 0 bases and J by 7 bases, and 14 bases separated the two germline ends. Per the germline V gene, CDR1 is SGHNT and CDR2 is YYREEE (reference sequence). Here the CDR3 reads CASSLAFGPREQYF. The CDR3 bases are TGTGCCAGCAGCTTGGCCTTCGGTCCTCGGGAGCAGTACTTC.